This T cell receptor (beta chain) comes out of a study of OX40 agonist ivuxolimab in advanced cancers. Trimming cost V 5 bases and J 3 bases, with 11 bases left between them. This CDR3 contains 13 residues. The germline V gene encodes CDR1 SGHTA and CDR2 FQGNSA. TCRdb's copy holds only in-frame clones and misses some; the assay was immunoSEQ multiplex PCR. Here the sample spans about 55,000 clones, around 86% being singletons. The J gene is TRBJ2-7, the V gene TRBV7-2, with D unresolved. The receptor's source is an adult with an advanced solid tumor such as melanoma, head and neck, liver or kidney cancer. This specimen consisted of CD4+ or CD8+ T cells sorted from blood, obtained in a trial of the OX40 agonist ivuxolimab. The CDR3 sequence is CASSNTLFYEQYF. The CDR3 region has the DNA TGTGCCAGCAGCAACACCCTATTCTACGAGCAGTACTTC.